This T cell receptor beta chain was recorded in a study of blood T cells in healthy people across ages. Alongside a J-beta primer mix, a sample-barcoded 5' primer served in a second PCR lasting 7 to 11 cycles. MiXCR was run by TCRdb on the 5' RACE reads, yielding one entry per CDR3 protein. The sample includes some 1,500,000 distinct CDR3 sequences, about 45% of them seen just once. CDR1 SGHAT and CDR2 FQNNGV come from the germline V gene. Unmatched junction bases numbered 10, after V lost 5 bases and J lost 5 bases. CDR3 length: 16 residues. This clonotype came up a few times. This receptor was taken from a woman between 18 and 29 years old in good health. The rearrangement links TRBV11-2 to TRBJ2-1, with TRBD2 matching over 9 bases. Source material: blood. Here the CDR3 DNA reads TGTGCCAGCAGCCTACGACTAGCGGAGAAAGACAATGAGCAGTTCTTC. Translation gives CASSLRLAEKDNEQFF. The variable domain in full, completed from reference TRBV11-2 and TRBJ2-1, reads EAGVAQSPRYKIIEKRQSVAFWCNPISGHATLYWYQQILGQGPKLLIQFQNNGVVDDSQLPKDRFSAERLKGVDSTLKIQPAKLEDSAVYLCASSLRLAEKDNEQFFGPGTRLTVL.